This T cell receptor beta chain originates from a study of cytomegalovirus exposure and HLA in healthy donors. Germline assignment: CDR1 LGHNT and CDR2 FRNRAP. Trimming cost V 5 bases and J 3 bases; bases outside gene matches: 12. The CDR3 runs 17 residues. Sequenced by immunoSEQ multiplex PCR; TCRdb stores in-frame clones only, minus some. The profile shows approximately 150,000 clones, 87% of them singletons. With respect to this clone: What it recognizes is unknown.

Overall study findings and caveats: Using the classifier, cytomegalovirus status was reportedly diagnosed with high specificity and sensitivity.

What was sequenced was PBMCs. The V and J genes are TRBV12-5 and TRBJ1-3; 8 nucleotides line up with TRBD1. This clonotype was obtained from a man aged 18 to 30 in good health and CMV-seropositive. CDR3: CASGLGTGLSFGNTIYF. The CDR3 bases are TGTGCTAGTGGTCTAGGGACAGGTTTAAGTTTTGGAAACACCATATATTTT.